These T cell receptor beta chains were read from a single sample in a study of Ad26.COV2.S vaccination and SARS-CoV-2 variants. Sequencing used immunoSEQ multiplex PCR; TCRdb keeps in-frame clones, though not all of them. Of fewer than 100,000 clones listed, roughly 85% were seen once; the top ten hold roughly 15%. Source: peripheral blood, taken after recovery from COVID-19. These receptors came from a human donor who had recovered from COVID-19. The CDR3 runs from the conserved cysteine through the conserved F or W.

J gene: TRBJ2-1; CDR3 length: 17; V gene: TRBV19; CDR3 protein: CASSIGGLAGRFNEQFF
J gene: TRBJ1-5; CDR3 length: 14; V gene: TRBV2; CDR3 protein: CASRILAGSQPQHF
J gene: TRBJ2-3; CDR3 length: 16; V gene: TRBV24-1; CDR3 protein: CATSDPEGPRGDTQYF
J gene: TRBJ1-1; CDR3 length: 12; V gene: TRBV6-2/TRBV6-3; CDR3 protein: CASSYSNTEAFF
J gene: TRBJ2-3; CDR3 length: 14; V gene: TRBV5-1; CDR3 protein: CASNSYSSTDTQYF
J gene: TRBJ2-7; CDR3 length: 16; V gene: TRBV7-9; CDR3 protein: CASRTSGARDFYEQYF
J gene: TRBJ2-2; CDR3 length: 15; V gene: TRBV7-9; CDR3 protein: CASPPWGTNTGELFF
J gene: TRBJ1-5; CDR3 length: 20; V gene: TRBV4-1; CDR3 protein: CASSPSHRSRQGAFNQPQHF
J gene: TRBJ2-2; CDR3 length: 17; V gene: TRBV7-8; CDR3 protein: CASSLSRRENLAGELFF
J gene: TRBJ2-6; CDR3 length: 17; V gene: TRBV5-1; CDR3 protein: CASSLTVAGAGANVLTF
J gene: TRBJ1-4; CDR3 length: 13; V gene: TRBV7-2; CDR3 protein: CASSPRRTEKLFF
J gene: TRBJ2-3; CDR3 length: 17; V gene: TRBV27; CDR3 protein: CASSLRSSGRMADTQYF
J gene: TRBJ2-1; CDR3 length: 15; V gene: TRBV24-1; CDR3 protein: CATSEQNRVRNEQFF
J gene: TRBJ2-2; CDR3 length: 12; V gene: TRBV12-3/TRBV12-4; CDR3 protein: CASSFGPGELFF
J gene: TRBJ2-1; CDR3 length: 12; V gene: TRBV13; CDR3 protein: CASRDSYNEQFF
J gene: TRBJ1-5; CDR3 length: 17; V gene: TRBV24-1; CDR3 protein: CATSDLAGTEVGQPQHF
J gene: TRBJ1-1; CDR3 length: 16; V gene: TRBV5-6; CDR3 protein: CASSPPGQGAISQAFF
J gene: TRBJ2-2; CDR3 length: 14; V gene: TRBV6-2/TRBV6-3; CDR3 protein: CASSPGTPRGELFF
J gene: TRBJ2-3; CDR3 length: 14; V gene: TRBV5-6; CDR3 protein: CASSLVGSTDTQYF
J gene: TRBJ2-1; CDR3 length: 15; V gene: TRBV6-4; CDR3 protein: CASSAAFSSYNEQFF
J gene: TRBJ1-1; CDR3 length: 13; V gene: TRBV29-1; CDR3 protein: CSVGQQGGSEAFF
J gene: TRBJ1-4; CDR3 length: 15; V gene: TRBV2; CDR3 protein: CASRVRSATNEKLFF